The 10 T cell receptor beta chains presented below share a single source sample, sequenced in a study of beta chain features in type 1 diabetes. These receptors have no identified antigens. Study-level results: There was a moderate but significant shortening of TCRB CDR3s in all four CD4+ subsets of Type 1 diabetes patients.

Reverse transcribing all isolated RNA meant expressed TCRB transcripts were sequenced. TCRdb's copy holds only in-frame clones and misses some; the assay was immunoSEQ multiplex PCR. The sample consists of more than 250,000 clones, around 21% of them appearing once. Material: naive CD4+ T cells from blood. The receptors shown here come from a middle-aged woman with type 1 diabetes.

This chain's CDR3 is CASGSDSYNEQFF. DNA of the CDR3: TGTGCTAGTGGTTCGGACAGTTACAATGAGCAGTTCTTC. This chain connects TRBV12-5 to TRBJ2-1; tentatively, D is TRBD1 (6 bases). The CDR3 loop spans 13 amino acids. Germline-derived CDR1 and CDR2 are LGHNT and FRNRAP. V dropped 4 bases and J dropped 4 bases, with 8 bases sitting between them.

This clone was seen only a few times. V is TRBV29-1 and J is TRBJ2-1; TRBD1 is a possible D gene (6 bases). This CDR3 is built from 13 residues. Germline V gene lookup returns CDR1 SQVTM and CDR2 ANQGSEA. V gave up 4 bases and J gave up 7 bases, with 14 bases separating them. CDR3 loop: CSVARDNFNEQFF. CDR3 nucleotide sequence: TGCAGCGTTGCCCGGGACAACTTTAATGAGCAGTTCTTC.

With regard to this clone: This sample also contains other DNA sequences that code for the same CDR3. The CDR3 here is CSVGSGSYEQYF. Here the CDR3 DNA reads TGCAGCGTTGGTTCGGGTTCCTACGAGCAGTACTTC. The rearrangement uses TRBV29-1 and TRBJ2-7; D is ambiguous. This CDR3 is built from 12 residues. The V gene lost 4 bases and the J gene lost 1 base, with 8 bases spanning the gap. CDR1 and CDR2 (germline): SQVTM, ANQGSEA.

The J gene is TRBJ1-1, the V gene TRBV18; D perhaps matches TRBD1 (5 bases). The CDR3 contains 13 residues. V was pared by 6 bases and J by 11 bases, with 19 bases between. Germline CDR1 reads KGHSH; CDR2 reads LQKENI. The CDR3 nucleotides read TGTGCCAGCTCCCCAGGAGGGGATCGAGGGGCTTTCTTT. Residues: CASSPGGDRGAFF.

There are a few counts of this clone. The chain is built from TRBV30 and TRBJ2-7, with TRBD1 matching 9 bases. The CDR3 loop spans 12 amino acids. From germline, CDR1 is GTSNPN and CDR2 SVGIG (reference sequence). V gave up 4 bases and J gave up 7 bases; unmatched junction bases: 5. The CDR3: CAWNRGQGEQYF. DNA for the CDR3: TGTGCCTGGAACAGGGGACAGGGAGAGCAGTACTTC.

The chain joins TRBV7-8 to TRBJ2-3; tentative D call: TRBD2 (6 bases). Trimming pared 5 bases from V and 0 bases from J, leaving 18 bases between. Per the germline V gene, CDR1 is SGHVS and CDR2 is FQNEAQ. The CDR3 is made up of 17 amino acids. The CDR3 protein is CASSINPTTRSTDTQYF. In DNA form, the CDR3 reads TGTGCCAGCAGCATAAACCCCACGACTAGGAGCACAGATACGCAGTATTTT.

The rearrangement links TRBV4-2 to TRBJ1-1; 8 positions match TRBD1. Germline values: CDR1 LGHNA, CDR2 YNFKEQ. This CDR3 has 15 amino acids. V trimming: 4 bases; J trimming: 1 base; junction bases outside the gene matches: 5. CDR3 loop: CASSLDRARNTEAFF. The CDR3 DNA sequence: TGTGCCAGCAGCCTGGACAGGGCTAGGAACACTGAAGCTTTCTTT.

The chain joins TRBV4-3 to TRBJ2-1, with 8 bases that match TRBD2. Germline V gene sequence: CDR1 LGHNA, CDR2 YSLEER. CDR3 length: 14 amino acids. The V and J ends lost 6 bases and 8 bases, in that order; junction bases with no gene match: 9. The CDR3 spells CASSPLAGEHEQFF. The CDR3 DNA follows: TGCGCCAGCAGTCCCCTAGCGGGTGAGCATGAGCAGTTCTTC.

The chain recombines TRBV5-4 with TRBJ1-2; D ambiguous. The V gene lost 2 bases and the J gene lost 3 bases, with 11 bases spanning the gap. In germline, CDR1 is SGHNT, CDR2 YYREEE (reference sequence). CDR3 length equals 14 residues. The CDR3 here is CASSFTRQDYGYTF. The CDR3 region has the DNA TGTGCCAGCAGCTTTACGCGCCAGGACTATGGCTACACCTTC.

This clone was seen only a few times. Written as DNA, the CDR3 is TGTGCCAGCCAGGCAGGTCAAGAGACCCAGTACTTC. This encodes CASQAGQETQYF. This sequence joins TRBV2 and TRBJ2-5; D unresolved. The CDR3 spans 12 residues. The germline V gene encodes CDR1 SNHLY and CDR2 FYNNEI. V gave up 8 bases and J gave up 2 bases, with 9 bases separating them.